One sample yielded the 29 T cell receptor beta chains listed below, sequenced in a study of T cell repertoires in cytomegalovirus infection. TCRdb re-called the reads through MiXCR, storing one row per CDR3 protein. The table shows roughly 300,000 distinct CDR3 sequences, with roughly 24% occurring only once. Sequenced material: PBMCs. The origin of the receptors is a human donor in good health (CMV status not recorded). Some clones in this sample may be carry-over from other donors' samples.

The table lists this clonotype with many counts. The chain links TRBV28 to TRBJ1-5; D call uncertain. The CDR3 contains 15 residues. The germline gives CDR1 MDHEN, CDR2 SYDVKM. Between the trimmed V and J ends, which lost 1 base and 7 bases, there was a span of 14 bases. The CDR3 loop reads CASSLLPPGGQPQHF. CDR3 nucleotide sequence: TGTGCCAGCAGTTTATTGCCCCCTGGTGGGCAGCCCCAGCATTTT.

The V call is TRBV20-1, the J call TRBJ2-3, with D possibly being TRBD1 (5 bases). The length of the CDR3 is 14 residues. Deletions cut 3 bases from V and 0 bases from J, with 10 bases between. Germline assignment: CDR1 DFQATT and CDR2 SNEGSKA (reference sequence). CDR3 amino acids: CSARGKGSTDTQYF. Written as DNA, the CDR3 is TGCAGTGCTAGGGGGAAGGGGAGCACAGATACGCAGTATTTT.

J is TRBJ2-7 and V is TRBV4-1; 11 bases fit TRBD2. Germline loops: CDR1 MGHRA, CDR2 YSYEKL. J gave up 4 bases and V 0 bases, and 8 bases lay outside the gene matches. This CDR3 contains 17 residues. The CDR3 coding sequence is TGCGCCAGCAGCCAAGAGTTAGCGACTAGCGGGACTTACGAGCAGTACTTC. Protein sequence: CASSQELATSGTYEQYF.

This clonotype was counted at least ten times. The V call is TRBV11-2, the J call TRBJ1-5; weak D call: TRBD1 (6 bases). This CDR3 region has 14 residues. Germline V gene lookup returns CDR1 SGHAT and CDR2 FQNNGV. The V end was cut by 7 bases, the J end by 0 bases, with 10 bases between. Here the CDR3 reads CASTQGYSNQPQHF. DNA for the CDR3: TGTGCCAGCACCCAGGGGTATAGCAATCAGCCCCAGCATTTT.

The DNA of the CDR3 is TGTGCCAGCAGACCGGTCGGGAGTATCGGGGAGCTGTTTTTT. Its translation: CASRPVGSIGELFF. The chain has TRBV6-1 and TRBJ2-2; perhaps TRBD2 as D (6 bases). Germline V lookup: CDR1 MNHNS, CDR2 SASEGT. The CDR3 runs to 14 residues. Trimming took 6 bases from V and 7 from J, leaving 15 bases between them.

The CDR3 coding sequence is TGTGCCAGCAGCCGGACAGCCGAGACCCAGTACTTC. It codes for CASSRTAETQYF. This chain joins TRBV7-9 and TRBJ2-5; possible D gene TRBD1, 6 bases. Germline assignment: CDR1 SEHNR and CDR2 FQNEAQ (reference sequence). CDR3 length: 12 residues. V was shortened by 5 bases and J by 5 bases, with 9 bases between the two germline ends.

This clonotype was seen repeatedly, ten times or more. The V and J genes are TRBV7-2 and TRBJ2-3; weak D call: TRBD1 (6 bases). Trimming took 5 bases from V and 7 from J, leaving 10 bases between them. The CDR3 extends over 12 amino acids. The germline V gene encodes CDR1 SGHTA and CDR2 FQGNSA. In DNA form, the CDR3 reads TGTGCCAGCAGCCAGGGGACCAATACGCAGTATTTT. Translation: CASSQGTNTQYF.

In this sample, this clonotype turned up once. The V gene is TRBV11-2, the J gene TRBJ2-5, with a weak D call TRBD2 (6 bases). The V and J ends lost 6 bases and 7 bases respectively, with 24 bases between them. This CDR3 is built from 16 residues. Germline V lookup: CDR1 SGHAT, CDR2 FQNNGV. For the CDR3, the DNA is TGTGCCAGCAGACCCCCAGGCCGGGAGAGATCGGGGACCCAGTACTTC. Encoded protein: CASRPPGRERSGTQYF. Full variable domain (remainder filled in from reference TRBV11-2 and TRBJ2-5): EAGVAQSPRYKIIEKRQSVAFWCNPISGHATLYWYQQILGQGPKLLIQFQNNGVVDDSQLPKDRFSAERLKGVDSTLKIQPAKLEDSAVYLCASRPPGRERSGTQYFGPGTRLLVL.

This chain links TRBV27 with TRBJ2-1, with D perhaps given as TRBD1 or TRBD2 (5 bases each). Germline CDR1 MNHEY, CDR2 SMNVEV (reference sequence). The CDR3 is made up of 17 amino acids. V dropped 10 bases and J dropped 4 bases, with 26 bases sitting between them. The CDR3 loop is CATRGAGPQHIYNEQFF. CDR3 coding DNA: TGTGCCACCCGAGGGGCCGGCCCCCAGCATATATACAATGAGCAGTTCTTC.

The table lists this clonotype with many counts. The J gene is TRBJ2-2, the V gene TRBV7-2, with a tentative D call TRBD2 (5 bases). V was pared by 2 bases and J by 3 bases, with 13 bases between. The CDR3 contains 16 residues. Germline loops: CDR1 SGHTA, CDR2 FQGNSA. CDR3 loop: CASSLFRAGDTGELFF. As DNA, the CDR3 is TGTGCCAGCAGCTTATTTAGGGCCGGGGACACCGGGGAGCTGTTTTTT.

Only a few counts were recorded for this clonotype. The chain links TRBV5-6 to TRBJ2-1; TRBD2 matches at 10 bases. This CDR3 is built from 16 residues. With 0 bases clipped from V and 3 bases from J, the junction kept 3 bases outside the gene matches. Per germline, CDR1 SGHDT and CDR2 YYEEEE. CDR3 bases: TGTGCCAGCAGCTTGGTATTAGCGGGGGGCTACAATGAGCAGTTCTTC. This translates into CASSLVLAGGYNEQFF.

The chain uses TRBV29-1 and TRBJ2-1; TRBD2 might be the D (5 bases). With 1 base removed from V and 7 bases from J, the gap between germline ends came to 11 bases. This CDR3 has 13 residues. In germline, CDR1 is SQVTM, CDR2 ANQGSEA. CDR3 coding DNA: TGCAGCGTTGAAGTGACTACCGGGAATGAGCAGTTCTTC. This codes for CSVEVTTGNEQFF.

V and J are TRBV29-1 and TRBJ2-5, with 8 bases lining up with TRBD1. The CDR3 sequence is 12 residues long. Trimming removed 5 bases from V and 1 base from J; junction bases left unmatched: 0. Germline values: CDR1 SQVTM, CDR2 ANQGSEA. As DNA, the CDR3 is TGCAGCGTTCAGGGGGCCCAAGAGACCCAGTACTTC. Encoded protein: CSVQGAQETQYF.

The V gene is TRBV9, the J gene TRBJ2-2, with D possibly matching TRBD1 (6 bases). The V end lost 0 bases, the J end lost 1 base, and 7 bases lay between the germline ends. The CDR3 extends over 15 amino acids. The germline V gene has CDR1 SGDLS and CDR2 YYNGEE. The CDR3 loop is CASSVATGNTGELFF. In DNA, the CDR3 is TGTGCCAGCAGCGTAGCGACAGGGAACACCGGGGAGCTGTTTTTT.

The table lists this clonotype with many counts. V usage is TRBV7-6 and J usage is TRBJ1-5; 10 bases line up with TRBD1. This CDR3 spans 16 amino acids. Germline values: CDR1 SGHVS, CDR2 FNYEAQ. Trimming removed 5 bases from V and 1 base from J; junction bases left unmatched: 5. The CDR3 protein is CASSQDRGQSNQPQHF. Written as DNA, the CDR3 is TGTGCCAGCAGCCAAGACAGGGGGCAGAGCAATCAGCCCCAGCATTTT.

This clonotype was seen many times. The chain joins TRBV7-2 to TRBJ2-3, with 10 bases identical to TRBD2. Unmatched junction bases numbered 10, after V lost 6 bases and J lost 1 base. The CDR3 spans 17 residues. CDR1 and CDR2 from the germline V gene are SGHTA and FQGNSA. The CDR3 spells CASRPPGLAKRTDTQYF. The CDR3 coding sequence is TGTGCCAGCAGACCCCCGGGACTAGCGAAACGCACAGATACGCAGTATTTT.

There are a few counts of this clonotype. The genes are TRBV6-8 and TRBJ2-6, with 9 bases matching TRBD1. Trimming took 5 bases from V and 0 from J; bases not matched to a gene: 8. Per the germline V gene, CDR1 is MNHGY and CDR2 is SAAAGT. This CDR3 is 18 amino acids long. In nucleotides, the CDR3 is TGTGCCAGCAGTCCACAGGGGGCCGCGAGCTCTGGGGCCAACGTCCTGACTTTC. It specifies CASSPQGAASSGANVLTF.

This clonotype was picked up many times. The J gene is TRBJ2-7, the V gene TRBV7-2; D gene ambiguous. Between the trimmed V and J ends, which lost 2 bases and 5 bases, there was a span of 7 bases. Germline V gene data show CDR1 as SGHTA and CDR2 as FQGNSA. This CDR3 has 12 amino acids. Here the CDR3 reads CASSLKSHEQYF. The CDR3 DNA follows: TGTGCCAGCAGCTTAAAGTCCCACGAGCAGTACTTC.

This clonotype was seen a handful of times. The CDR3 DNA follows: TGTGCCAGCAGCTTAGAGGTCGGGGAGCTGTTTTTT. Its protein product is CASSLEVGELFF. V is TRBV7-2 and J is TRBJ2-2; no clear D. This CDR3 is 12 amino acids long. The germline gives CDR1 SGHTA, CDR2 FQGNSA. Between the trimmed V and J ends, which lost 1 base and 7 bases, there was a span of 4 bases.

This chain links TRBV27 with TRBJ2-7; D gene uncertain. The CDR3 runs to 16 residues. The germline V and J ends were trimmed by 0 bases and 2 bases, with 14 bases remaining between them. Germline V gives CDR1 MNHEY, CDR2 SMNVEV (reference sequence). The CDR3 loop is CASSLSYVGETYEQYF. The CDR3 nucleotides read TGTGCCAGCAGTTTATCGTACGTGGGTGAAACCTACGAGCAGTACTTC.

The V and J genes are TRBV20-1 and TRBJ2-1; 8 nucleotides line up with TRBD2. J gave up 1 base and V 5 bases, and 4 bases lay outside the gene matches. Germline V gives CDR1 DFQATT, CDR2 SNEGSKA (reference sequence). The CDR3 contains 14 residues. CDR3 residues: CSALSGASYNEQFF. CDR3 coding DNA: TGCAGTGCTCTTAGCGGGGCTTCCTACAATGAGCAGTTCTTC.

This clonotype was seen more than once but under ten times. The chain uses TRBV10-3 and TRBJ1-1; unclear D gene. V dropped 3 bases and J dropped 4 bases, with 12 bases sitting between them. This CDR3 contains 14 residues. Germline CDR1 and CDR2: ENHRY and SYGVKD. CDR3 sequence: CAISDPSLGTEAFF. CDR3 bases: TGTGCCATCAGTGACCCGTCGCTTGGCACTGAAGCTTTCTTT.

This clonotype was found a few times. This chain joins TRBV7-3 and TRBJ2-3; unclear D gene. Germline lookup yields CDR1 SGHTA and CDR2 FQGTGA. The CDR3 covers 13 residues. The ends were cut back, 4 bases at V and 5 bases at J, with 10 bases in the middle. The CDR3 region is CASSSNQRDTQYF. The CDR3 DNA reads TGTGCCAGCAGCTCTAACCAGAGAGATACGCAGTATTTT. Variable domain in full (rest from reference TRBV7-3 and TRBJ2-3): GAGVSQTPSNKVTEKGKYVELRCDPISGHTALYWYRQSLGQGPEFLIYFQGTGAADDSGLPNDRFFAVRPEGSVSTLKIQRTERGDSAVYLCASSSNQRDTQYFGPGTRLTVL.

The chain carries TRBV20-1 and TRBJ2-7, with D maybe TRBD2 (5 bases). The CDR3 has 14 residues. Germline assignment: CDR1 DFQATT and CDR2 SNEGSKA (reference sequence). V lost 3 bases and J lost 2, with 14 bases in between. The CDR3 DNA reads as TGCAGTGCTAGTAGACCGAGGGTGGCCTACGAGCAGTACTTC. It translates to CSASRPRVAYEQYF.

This clonotype was recorded many times. J is TRBJ1-6 and V is TRBV7-2; D gene unclear. Germline loops: CDR1 SGHTA, CDR2 FQGNSA. The CDR3 is made up of 14 amino acids. Trimming pared 5 bases from V and 3 bases from J, leaving 8 bases between. CDR3 amino acids: CASSPPFYNSPLHF. CDR3 nucleotides: TGTGCCAGCAGCCCGCCTTTCTATAATTCACCCCTCCACTTT.

The gene calls are TRBV28 and TRBJ2-3, with D possibly being TRBD1 or TRBD2 (5 bases each). Germline assignment: CDR1 MDHEN and CDR2 SYDVKM. Trimming shortened V by 8 bases and J by 1 base, and 10 bases separated the two germline ends. This CDR3 has 13 residues. The CDR3 nucleotides read TGTGCCAGCGGGGACGGTGGCACAGATACGCAGTATTTT. Translated, it gives CASGDGGTDTQYF.

This clonotype was seen a few times. The chain uses TRBV28 and TRBJ2-7; D perhaps matches TRBD2 (5 bases). V dropped 3 bases and J dropped 2 bases, with 14 bases sitting between them. CDR1 and CDR2 from the germline V gene are MDHEN and SYDVKM. CDR3 length: 15 residues. This CDR3 reads CASSFSVFGTYEQYF. In nucleotides, the CDR3 is TGTGCCAGCAGTTTCTCGGTGTTCGGGACCTACGAGCAGTACTTC.

This chain uses TRBV23-1 with TRBJ2-3; D gene ambiguous. TRBV23-1 is treated as an ORF (open reading frame) with a function not yet certain. CDR3 size: 10 residues. V was shortened by 3 bases and J by 10 bases, with 5 bases between the two germline ends. The CDR3 sequence: CASSQLSQYF. As DNA, the CDR3 is TGCGCCAGCAGTCAGCTTTCGCAGTATTTT.

This clonotype was recorded once. The chain joins TRBV5-6 to TRBJ2-4; 10 bases are a match to TRBD1. The CDR3 is 14 residues long. Germline loops: CDR1 SGHDT, CDR2 YYEEEE. J lost 6 bases, V lost 4 bases, and 4 bases had no gene match. DNA of the CDR3: TGTGCCAGCAGCGCCGGACAGGGGGTAAACATTCAGTACTTC. Its protein product is CASSAGQGVNIQYF.